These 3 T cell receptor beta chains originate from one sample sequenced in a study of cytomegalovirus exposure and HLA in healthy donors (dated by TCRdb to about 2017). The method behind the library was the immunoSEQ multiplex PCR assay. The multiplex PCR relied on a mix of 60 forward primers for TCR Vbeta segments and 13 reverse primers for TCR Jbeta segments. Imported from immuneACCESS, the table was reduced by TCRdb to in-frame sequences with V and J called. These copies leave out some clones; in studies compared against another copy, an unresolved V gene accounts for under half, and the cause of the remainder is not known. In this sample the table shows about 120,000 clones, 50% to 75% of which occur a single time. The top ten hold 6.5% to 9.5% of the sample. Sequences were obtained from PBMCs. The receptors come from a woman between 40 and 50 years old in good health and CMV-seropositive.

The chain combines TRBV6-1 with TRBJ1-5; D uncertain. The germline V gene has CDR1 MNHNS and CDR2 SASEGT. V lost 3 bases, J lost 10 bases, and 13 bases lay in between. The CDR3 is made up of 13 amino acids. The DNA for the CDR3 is TGTGCCAGCAGTGATGAGGGTTCAGGTCCCCAGCATTTT. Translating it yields CASSDEGSGPQHF.

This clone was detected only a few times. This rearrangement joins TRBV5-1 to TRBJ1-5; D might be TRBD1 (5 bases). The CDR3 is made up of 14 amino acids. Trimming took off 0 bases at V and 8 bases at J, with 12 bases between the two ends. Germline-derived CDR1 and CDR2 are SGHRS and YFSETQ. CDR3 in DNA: TGCGCCAGCAGCTTGGTGTTAGGAGGGGAGCCCCAGCATTTT. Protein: CASSLVLGGEPQHF.

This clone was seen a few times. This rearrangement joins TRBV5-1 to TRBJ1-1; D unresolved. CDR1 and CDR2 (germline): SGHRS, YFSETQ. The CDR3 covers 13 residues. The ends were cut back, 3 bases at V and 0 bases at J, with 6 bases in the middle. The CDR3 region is CASSSTMNTEAFF. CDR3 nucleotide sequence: TGCGCCAGCAGCTCGACAATGAACACTGAAGCTTTCTTT.